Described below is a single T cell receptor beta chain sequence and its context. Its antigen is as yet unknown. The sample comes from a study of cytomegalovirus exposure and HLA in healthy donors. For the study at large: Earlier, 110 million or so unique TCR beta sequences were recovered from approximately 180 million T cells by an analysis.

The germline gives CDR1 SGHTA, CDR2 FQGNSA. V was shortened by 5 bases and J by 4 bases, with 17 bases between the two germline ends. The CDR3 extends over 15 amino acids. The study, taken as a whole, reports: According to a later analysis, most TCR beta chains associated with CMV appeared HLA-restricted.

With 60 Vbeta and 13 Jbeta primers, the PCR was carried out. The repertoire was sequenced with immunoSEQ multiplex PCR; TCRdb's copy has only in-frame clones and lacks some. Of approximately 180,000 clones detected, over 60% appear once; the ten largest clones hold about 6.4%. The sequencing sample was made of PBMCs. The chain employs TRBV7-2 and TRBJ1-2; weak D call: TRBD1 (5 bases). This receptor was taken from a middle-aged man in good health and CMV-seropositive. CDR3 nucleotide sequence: TGTGCCAGCAGCCCCGTTTCCAGGGCGGTCTATGGCTACACCTTC. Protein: CASSPVSRAVYGYTF.